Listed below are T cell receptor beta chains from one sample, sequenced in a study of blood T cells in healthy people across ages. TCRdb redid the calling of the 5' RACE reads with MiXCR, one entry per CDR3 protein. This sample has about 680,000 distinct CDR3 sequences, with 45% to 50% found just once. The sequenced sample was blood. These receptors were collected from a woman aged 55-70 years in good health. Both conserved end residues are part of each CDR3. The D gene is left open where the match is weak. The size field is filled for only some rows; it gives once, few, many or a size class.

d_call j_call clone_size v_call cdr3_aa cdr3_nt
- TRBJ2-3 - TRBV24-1 CATSDPRADTQYF TGTGCCACCAGTGATCCTAGAGCAGATACGCAGTATTTT
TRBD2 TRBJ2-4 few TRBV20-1 CSARDPSGSKNIQYF TGCAGTGCTAGAGATCCTAGCGGGTCCAAAAACATTCAGTACTTC
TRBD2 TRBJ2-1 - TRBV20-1 CSAPGSGPNEQFF TGCAGTGCTCCGGGTAGCGGGCCCAATGAGCAGTTCTTC
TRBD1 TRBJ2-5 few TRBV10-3 CAISSRTGQGETQYF TGTGCCATCAGTTCCCGGACAGGGCAGGGAGAGACCCAGTACTTC
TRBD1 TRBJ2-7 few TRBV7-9 CTSSSPGQGSTEQYF TGTACCAGTAGCTCACCGGGACAGGGTTCCACCGAGCAGTACTTC
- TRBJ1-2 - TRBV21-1 CASSKGAYGYTF TGTGCCAGCAGCAAGGGGGCCTATGGCTACACCTTC
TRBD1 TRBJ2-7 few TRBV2 CASSDRVSDEQYF TGTGCCAGCAGCGACAGGGTAAGCGACGAGCAGTACTTC
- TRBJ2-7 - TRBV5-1 CASSLGALPLYEQYF TGCGCCAGCAGTTTAGGGGCCCTGCCCCTCTACGAGCAGTACTTC
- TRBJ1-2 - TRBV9 CASSVEALASLYTF TGTGCCAGCAGCGTAGAAGCCCTGGCCTCCCTCTACACCTTC
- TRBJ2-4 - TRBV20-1 CSARIAPLAKNIQYF TGCAGTGCTAGAATAGCGCCACTAGCCAAAAACATTCAGTACTTC
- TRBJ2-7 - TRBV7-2 CASTPGQASYEQYF TGTGCCAGCACCCCGGGACAAGCCTCCTACGAGCAGTACTTC
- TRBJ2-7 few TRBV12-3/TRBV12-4 CASSPDRLSYEQYF TGTGCCAGCAGTCCCGACCGACTCTCCTACGAGCAGTACTTC
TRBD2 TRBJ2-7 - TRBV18 CASSRIASGATYEQYF TGTGCCAGCTCCCGGATAGCTAGCGGGGCGACCTACGAGCAGTACTTC
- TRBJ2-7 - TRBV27 CASSLGPPGGNYYEQYF TGTGCCAGCAGTTTAGGCCCCCCGGGCGGGAATTACTACGAGCAGTACTTC
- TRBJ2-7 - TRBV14 CASSQVILADLYNEQYF TGTGCCAGCAGCCAAGTAATTTTAGCGGATCTTTACAATGAGCAGTACTTC
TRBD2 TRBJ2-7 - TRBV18 CASSPPGLAKLNYEQYF TGTGCCAGCTCGCCTCCGGGACTAGCCAAGCTTAACTACGAGCAGTACTTC
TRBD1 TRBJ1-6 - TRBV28 CASAWGQGYSPLHF TGTGCCAGCGCATGGGGACAGGGGTATTCACCCCTCCACTTT
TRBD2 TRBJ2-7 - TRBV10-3 CAISPSSGNYEQYF TGTGCCATCAGTCCATCTAGCGGGAACTACGAGCAGTACTTC
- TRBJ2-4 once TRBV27 CASGLTGLAKNIQYF TGTGCCAGTGGTTTAACGGGCTTAGCCAAAAACATTCAGTACTTC
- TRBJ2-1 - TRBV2 CAGSAAGNEQFF TGTGCCGGCAGTGCCGCGGGGAATGAGCAGTTCTTC
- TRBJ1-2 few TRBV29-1 CSVERGKYGYTF TGCAGCGTTGAAAGGGGAAAATATGGCTACACCTTC
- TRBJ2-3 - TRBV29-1 CSVEARQGPDTQYF TGCAGCGTTGAAGCCCGACAAGGGCCAGATACGCAGTATTTT
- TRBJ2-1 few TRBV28 CASRGQTGRFF TGTGCCAGCAGGGGTCAGACGGGACGGTTCTTC
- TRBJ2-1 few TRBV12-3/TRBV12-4 CASSFRSGYVNEQFF TGTGCCAGCAGTTTCCGAAGCGGGTACGTCAATGAGCAGTTCTTC
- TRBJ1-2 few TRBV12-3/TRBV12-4 CASSHPGGGGYTF TGTGCCAGCAGTCACCCCGGGGGCGGTGGCTACACCTTC
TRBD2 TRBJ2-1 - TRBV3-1 CASSYNGLAGTLRDQFF TGTGCCAGCAGTTACAACGGACTAGCGGGGACCCTCCGAGACCAGTTCTTC
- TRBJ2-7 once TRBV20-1 CSERSTYEQYF TGCAGTGAGAGGAGTACCTACGAGCAGTACTTC
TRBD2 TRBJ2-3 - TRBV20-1 CSGSREGTQYF TGCAGTGGCTCTAGGGAGGGGACGCAGTATTTT